This TCR beta chain was identified during a study of T cells after yellow fever vaccination (dated by TCRdb to the late 2010s). At the level of the whole study: Libraries from fractions with low cell numbers were prepared with the SMART-Seq v4 Ultra Low Input RNA kit. Two healthy male donors made up the cohort, one aged 18 to 29 years and the other aged 30 to 39 years. Blood was drawn at multiple timepoints before and after primary and secondary immunization, with bulk PBMC replicates and cell subsets isolated. To follow T-cell clones before and after primary and booster YFV17D yellow fever vaccination, bulk TCR alpha and beta repertoires were sequenced over time.

Overall study results and their limits: Because abundant contaminating clonotypes from the bulk population could be contained in FACS-sorted repertoires, computational filtering was required. A small fraction of clonotypes appeared in both the CD4 and CD8 compartments, likely as a result of convergent recombination. Compared with the primary T-cell response, the secondary T-cell response was faster but weaker, reaching its peak on day 5 rather than on day 15. After the booster, most clones that had expanded after primary vaccination were detected again (around 95% of CD4 and 70% to 90% of CD8), suggesting broad maintenance of memory. The study included only a couple of donors, which limits how far the findings can be generalized.

Worth noting for this clonotype: Its antigen is currently not known. Within one base of it there is no much larger clone, and no base qualities were kept.

TCR cDNA was made using 5'RACE template switching, a step that added a universal primer site and unique molecular identifiers. cDNA synthesis was primed from both the TCR alpha and TCR beta constant segments. Library amplification involved two PCR steps, and the second step added sample barcodes and sequencing adapters. Sequencing of the libraries was done on either Illumina HiSeq 2500 (2x100 bp) or NovaSeq (2x150 bp). The original pipeline was this. Reads were demultiplexed and collapsed into UMI consensus sequences with MIGEC, and V(D)J alignment was performed with MiXCR. Vaccine-responding clonotypes were identified with edgeR using replicate PBMC samples, with FDR below 0.01 and a log2 fold change above 5 up to day 15 being required. Each bulk clonotype was labeled CD4 or CD8 based on which sequenced repertoire, CD4 or CD8, contained the clonotype at higher abundance. TCRdb cleaned the public reads at Q25 with fastp, built clones with MiXCR and kept in-frame beta chains. Each entry merges the rows of one CDR3 protein and shows their most common DNA and genes. The V and J calls were not made by the authors but by TCRdb's processing. For this sample the table gives 450,000 to 550,000 distinct CDR3 sequences, of which just over 20% were detected only once. The leading ten clones occupy 16% of the sample.

CDR1 and CDR2 are read off the germline V gene as SGHTA and FQGNSA. V is pared back by 5 bases and J by 9 bases, with 14 bases lying between the germline termini. The CDR3 sequence holds 13 residues, the cysteine and phenylalanine included. Only the CDR3 region is kept as DNA, spanning 39 bases read in frame from base 1. The sample's treatment or condition label, decoded: live attenuated yellow fever vaccine strain. At each blood-draw timepoint, two biological replicates of bulk PBMCs were collected. A standard Ficoll-Paque protocol was used to isolate PBMCs from peripheral blood. RNA was extracted with TriZol from bulk PBMCs, CD4 and CD8 fractions, and dextramer-positive and dextramer-negative fractions.

This sequence was found in a man between 18 and 35 years old who received the YFV17D yellow fever vaccine. Sample: PBMCs, taken less than 25 days after the first yellow fever vaccination. This sequence uses TRBV7-2 and TRBJ2-1; 6 matching bases give a weak D call of TRBD1. CDR3 sequence: CASSRGQTAEQFF. In nucleotide form, the sequence is TGTGCCAGCAGCCGCGGACAGACGGCTGAGCAGTTCTTC.